Sequencing of this T cell receptor beta chain was carried out in a study of human T cells and chemical hapten exposure. About the study: The use of 2% DPC on roughly 2 cm by roughly 2 cm of upper inner arm skin constituted sensitization. Study-wide results and limits: Expanded TCR sets contained significantly more large CDR3 similarity clusters than controls.

The time point denotes: patch test 2, 6 weeks after DPC sensitization. The treatment: therapeutic diphenylcyclopropenone sensitization with weekly scalp DPC. The CDR3 contains 12 residues. Germline lookup yields CDR1 WSHSY and CDR2 SAAADI. Deletions cut 0 bases from V and 7 bases from J, with 4 bases between. This clonotype showed up many times. Its target is not known. Authors' data handling: Per sample, the median was approximately 96,000 TCRs, with values from roughly 25,000 to 750,000. TCRdb itself ran the RACE reads through MiXCR, one entry per CDR3 protein. The V and J calls and clone size are TCRdb's, not the authors'. In the table there are about 95,000 distinct CDR3 sequences, roughly an eighth of which are singletons.

The TCR comes from a woman aged 40 to 55 with alopecia areata. Some clones in this sample may be carry-over from other donors' samples. This chain uses TRBV10-2 with TRBJ2-1, with D unresolved. The source material was whole blood, sampled in connection with sensitization to the hapten diphenylcyclopropenone (DPC). The CDR3 sequence: CASSESRNEQFF. CDR3 sequence (DNA): TGCGCCAGCAGTGAGTCACGTAATGAGCAGTTCTTC.